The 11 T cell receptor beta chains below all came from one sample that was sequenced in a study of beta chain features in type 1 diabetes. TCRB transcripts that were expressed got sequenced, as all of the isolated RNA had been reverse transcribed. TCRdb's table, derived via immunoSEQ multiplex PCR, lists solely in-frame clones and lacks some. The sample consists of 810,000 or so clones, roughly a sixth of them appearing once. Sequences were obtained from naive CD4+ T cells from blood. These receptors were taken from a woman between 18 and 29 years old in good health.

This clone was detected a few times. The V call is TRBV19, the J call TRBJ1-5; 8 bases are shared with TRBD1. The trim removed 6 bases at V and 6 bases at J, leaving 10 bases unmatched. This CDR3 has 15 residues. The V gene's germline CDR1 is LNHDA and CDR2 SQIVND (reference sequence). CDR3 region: CASSWGQVGGQPQHF. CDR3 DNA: TGTGCCAGTAGCTGGGGACAGGTGGGCGGTCAGCCCCAGCATTTT.

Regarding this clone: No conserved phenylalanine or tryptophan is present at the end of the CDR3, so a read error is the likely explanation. Here the CDR3 reads CASSLRVGNIQYL. In DNA form, the CDR3 reads TGTGCCAGCAGTTTGCGGGTGGGGAACATTCAGTACCTC. The chain recombines TRBV28 with TRBJ2-4; D possibly corresponds to TRBD2 (5 bases). The CDR3 is made up of 13 amino acids. Trimming removed 3 bases from V and 7 bases from J, with 10 bases in between. CDR1 is MDHEN and CDR2 is SYDVKM in the germline V gene.

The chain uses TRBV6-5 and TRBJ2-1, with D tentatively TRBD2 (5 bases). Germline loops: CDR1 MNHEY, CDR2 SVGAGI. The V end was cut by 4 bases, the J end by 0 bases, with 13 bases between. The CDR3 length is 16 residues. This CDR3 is CASSWTPASSYNEQFF. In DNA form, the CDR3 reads TGTGCCAGCAGTTGGACTCCGGCAAGCTCCTACAATGAGCAGTTCTTC.

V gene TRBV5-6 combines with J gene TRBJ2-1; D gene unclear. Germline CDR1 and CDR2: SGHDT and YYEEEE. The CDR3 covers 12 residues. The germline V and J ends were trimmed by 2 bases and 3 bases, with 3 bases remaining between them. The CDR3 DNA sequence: TGTGCCAGCAGCTTCGGCTACAATGAGCAGTTCTTC. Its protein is CASSFGYNEQFF.

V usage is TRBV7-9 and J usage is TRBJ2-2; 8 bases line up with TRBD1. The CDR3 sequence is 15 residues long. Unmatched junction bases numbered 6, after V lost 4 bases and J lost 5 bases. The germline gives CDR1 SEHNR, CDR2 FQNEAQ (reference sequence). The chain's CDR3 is CASSWLGQATGELFF. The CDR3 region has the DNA TGTGCCAGCAGCTGGCTGGGACAGGCGACCGGGGAGCTGTTTTTT.

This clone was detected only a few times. The CDR3 sequence is CASSPMGLARDEQYF. For the CDR3, the DNA is TGTGCCAGCAGCCCAATGGGACTAGCCCGGGACGAGCAGTACTTC. The chain has TRBV6-1 and TRBJ2-5, with 9 positions matching TRBD2. Judging by the DNA end, TRBJ2-7 fits better; the J call may be wrong. CDR1 is MNHNS, CDR2 SASEGT, per germline. The CDR3 is made up of 15 amino acids.

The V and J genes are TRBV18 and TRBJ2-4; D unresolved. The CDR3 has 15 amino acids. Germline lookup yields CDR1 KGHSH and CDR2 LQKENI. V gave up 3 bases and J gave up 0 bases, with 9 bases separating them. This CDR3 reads CASSPVGLAKNIQYF. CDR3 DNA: TGTGCCAGCTCACCGGTTGGGCTAGCCAAAAACATTCAGTACTTC.

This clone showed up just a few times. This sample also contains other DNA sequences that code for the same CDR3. CDR3 residues: CASSLGLLSPYEQYF. CDR3 bases: TGTGCCAGCAGTTTGGGACTGCTATCACCCTACGAGCAGTACTTC. The chain carries TRBV28 and TRBJ2-7; weak D call: TRBD2 (6 bases). The CDR3 contains 15 residues. V lost 3 bases and J lost 2, with 14 bases in between. The germline V gene encodes CDR1 MDHEN and CDR2 SYDVKM.

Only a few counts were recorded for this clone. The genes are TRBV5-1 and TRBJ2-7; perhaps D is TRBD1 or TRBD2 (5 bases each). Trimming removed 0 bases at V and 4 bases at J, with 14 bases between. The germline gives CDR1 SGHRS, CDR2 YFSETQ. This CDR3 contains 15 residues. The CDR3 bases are TGCGCCAGCAGCTTGGCCCTTGGGGGTCGGTACGAGCAGTACTTC. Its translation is CASSLALGGRYEQYF. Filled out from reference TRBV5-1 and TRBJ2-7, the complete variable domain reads KAGVTQTPRYLIKTRGQQVTLSCSPISGHRSVSWYQQTPGQGLQFLFEYFSETQRNKGNFPGRFSGRQFSNSRSEMNVSTLELGDSALYLCASSLALGGRYEQYFGPGTRLTVT.

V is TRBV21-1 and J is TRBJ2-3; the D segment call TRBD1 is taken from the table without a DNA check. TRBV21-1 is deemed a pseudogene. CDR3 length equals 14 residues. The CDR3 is CASSRDRSTDTQYF. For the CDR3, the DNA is TGTGCCAGCAGCAGAGACAGGAGCACAGATACGCAGTATTTT.

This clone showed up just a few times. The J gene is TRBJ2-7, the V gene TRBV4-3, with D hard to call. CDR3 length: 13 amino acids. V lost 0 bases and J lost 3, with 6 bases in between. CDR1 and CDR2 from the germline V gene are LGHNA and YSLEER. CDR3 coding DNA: TGCGCCAGCAGCCAAGATTACCGCTACGAGCAGTACTTC. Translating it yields CASSQDYRYEQYF.